The source of this TCR beta chain is a study of tumor-infiltrating lymphocytes in primary liver carcinoma. Study results and caveats: Tumor region pairs overlapped more than did tumor-adjacent and tumor-blood pairs. Among top clones, only about 7-25% appeared in all five tumor regions.

Investigators took RNA and DNA out together from 20-30 mg of unsorted bulk tissue. Every patient in the cohort had a primary liver carcinoma. That carcinoma was treated by surgical resection. This CDR3 spans 15 amino acids. Per germline, CDR1 MNHEY and CDR2 SVGEGT. Turning to this clonotype: Antigen unknown. One junction end does not reproduce the germline sequence, and a read error may be involved.

With a constant-region primer, TCR beta cDNA was made from 450 to 650 ng of total RNA. Libraries of TCR beta came from three nested multiplex PCR rounds with slightly modified ARM-PCR. Running around 9 cycles apiece, the first two PCR rounds relied on TRBV1-TRBV30 forward primers together with a C-beta reverse primer. Via MiXCR, TCRdb re-called the multiplex PCR reads, giving one row per CDR3 protein. The sample yields about 99,000 distinct CDR3 sequences, about 70% seen once. The TCR sequence derives from a woman aged 55-70 years with primary liver carcinoma and hepatitis B virus infection. Source material: liver tumor tissue from sampling region 5. Subset indicated: tumor region T5, tumor centre. This rearrangement joins TRBV6-2 or TRBV6-3 to TRBJ2-7, with TRBD1 identical over 7 bases. Here the CDR3 DNA reads TGTGCCAGCATCTTTCAACAGGGGCGAAACTACGAGCAGTGCTTC. The encoded protein is CASIFQQGRNYEQCF.